This entry is about one T cell receptor (beta chain). Seattle's cohort entered during active infection and was followed longitudinally. The data derive from a study of blood T cell repertoires in COVID-19. Study background: Samples of COVID-19 (acute and convalescent) were obtained from the United States, Italy and Spain. From T cells, B-cell-depleted T cells, or PBMCs came the material, which was cDNA or gDNA.

Here immunoSEQ multiplex PCR was the method, and the copy in TCRdb shows in-frame clones only, minus some. The data contain approximately 100,000 clones, around 90% of them seen just once; the ten biggest clones take up 4% to 4.5%. This CDR3 spans 11 amino acids. The V gene's germline CDR1 is LGHDT and CDR2 YNNKEL (reference sequence). V shed 8 bases and J shed 5 bases, with 10 bases lying between them. The specimen sequenced was peripheral blood. The source is a human donor with COVID-19, enrolled during active disease. The donor label of this sample is uncertain. The gene calls are TRBV3-1 (or the pseudogene TRBV3-2) and TRBJ2-7, with a weak D call TRBD2 (6 bases). The CDR3 here is CASGAGNEQYF. CDR3 DNA sequence: TGTGCCAGCGGGGCGGGGAACGAGCAGTACTTC.